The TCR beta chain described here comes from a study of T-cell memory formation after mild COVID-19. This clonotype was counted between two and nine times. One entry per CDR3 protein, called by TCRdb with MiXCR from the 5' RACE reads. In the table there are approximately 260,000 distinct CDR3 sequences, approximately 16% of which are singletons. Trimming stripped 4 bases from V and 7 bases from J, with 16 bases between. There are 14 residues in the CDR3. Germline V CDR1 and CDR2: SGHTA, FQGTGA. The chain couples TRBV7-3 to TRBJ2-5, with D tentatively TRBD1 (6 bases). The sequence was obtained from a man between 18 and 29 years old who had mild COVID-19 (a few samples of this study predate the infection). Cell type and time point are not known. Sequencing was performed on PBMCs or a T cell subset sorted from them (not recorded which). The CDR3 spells CASSWDTSKGTQYF. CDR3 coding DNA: TGTGCCAGCAGCTGGGACACATCAAAAGGGACCCAGTACTTC.